This TCR beta chain was identified during a study of cytomegalovirus exposure and HLA in healthy donors. Study results and caveats: The Asian-associated ancestry cluster reportedly had fewer N-insertions than the approximately 690-donor mean in a later analysis. There were 150 or so TCR beta chains listed as cytomegalovirus-associated.

PCR primers comprised 60 Vbeta and 13 Jbeta primers. Only in-frame clones appear in the TCRdb table, and some are missing; sequencing was by immunoSEQ multiplex PCR. The table gives fewer than 150,000 clones; the top ten clones make up 3.6% of it. On this clone: What it recognizes is unknown.

The sequenced material came from PBMCs. The clonotype comes from a man younger than 35 in good health and CMV-seronegative.

Here the CDR3 DNA reads TGTGCTACCCTTCGAGGGGGGGTGGATCAGCCCCAGCATTTT. Its translation: CATLRGGVDQPQHF. This chain uses TRBV12-5 with TRBJ1-5, with D possibly TRBD1 on 6 matching bases. The CDR3 consists of 14 residues. Trimming stripped 10 bases from V and 5 bases from J, with 18 bases between. CDR1 and CDR2 from the germline V gene are LGHNT and FRNRAP.